This entry lists 6 T cell receptor beta chains sequenced from one sample in a study of beta chain features in type 1 diabetes. Study-wide results and caveats: Shortening of TCRB CDR3s, moderate but significant, appeared in all four CD4+ subsets of Type 1 diabetes patients.

The authors reverse transcribed all of the isolated RNA, so sequencing captured expressed TCRB transcripts. Repertoires were generated with immunoSEQ multiplex PCR, while TCRdb's copy carries only in-frame clones and drops some. The data show about 340,000 clones, roughly 12% seen once. These receptors have no identified antigens. Source material: naive CD4+ T cells from blood. The receptor set was obtained from a woman aged 18 to 35 with type 1 diabetes.

This clone was seen a handful of times. The chain recombines TRBV7-9 with TRBJ2-3; TRBD2 matches 8 bases. The CDR3 is 17 amino acids. Germline CDR1 and CDR2: SEHNR and FQNEAQ (reference sequence). V gave up 3 bases and J gave up 0 bases; unmatched junction bases: 8. The CDR3 sequence is CASSFRREVSSTDTQYF. CDR3 sequence (DNA): TGTGCCAGCAGCTTTAGGCGGGAGGTTTCAAGCACAGATACGCAGTATTTT.

This clone was counted only a few times. The gene calls are TRBV7-9 and TRBJ2-4; 10 bases agree with TRBD1. Germline values: CDR1 SEHNR, CDR2 FQNEAQ (reference sequence). The CDR3 has 16 residues. J was trimmed by 8 bases and V by 4 bases; bases with no gene match: 11. The CDR3 coding sequence is TGTGCCAGCAGCTCCGGGACAGGGGACGGGTGGGACATTCAGTACTTC. This codes for CASSSGTGDGWDIQYF.

The V and J genes are TRBV11-1 and TRBJ2-7, with D perhaps matching TRBD1 (7 bases). CDR3 size: 15 residues. V shed 4 bases and J shed 2 bases, with 15 bases lying between them. CDR1 is SGHAT and CDR2 is FQDESV in the germline V gene (reference sequence). The CDR3: CASSSMTGRTYEQYF. CDR3 in DNA: TGTGCCAGCAGCTCAATGACAGGGAGGACCTACGAGCAGTACTTC.

There are a few counts of this clone. The chain joins TRBV6-5 to TRBJ2-7, with 7 bases lining up with TRBD1. CDR1 is MNHEY and CDR2 is SVGAGI in the germline V gene. The CDR3 is made up of 15 amino acids. With 0 bases clipped from V and 3 bases from J, the junction kept 5 bases outside the gene matches. The CDR3 DNA reads as TGTGCCAGCAGTTACTCGATCACAGGGGACTACGAGCAGTACTTC. This translates into CASSYSITGDYEQYF.

The CDR3 DNA follows: TGTGCCAGTAGGACTAGCGGGAACACCGGGGAGCTGTTTTTT. Its protein is CASRTSGNTGELFF. V usage is TRBV19 and J usage is TRBJ2-2, with 9 nucleotides matching TRBD2. The CDR3 length is 14 residues. Germline lookup yields CDR1 LNHDA and CDR2 SQIVND (reference sequence). J gave up 1 base and V 6 bases, and 0 bases lay outside the gene matches.

Only one count was recorded for this clone. V usage is TRBV7-2 and J usage is TRBJ2-7; D is perhaps TRBD2 (6 bases). This CDR3 has 17 amino acids. V was pared by 7 bases and J by 0 bases, with 22 bases between. The V gene's germline CDR1 is SGHTA and CDR2 FQGNSA. The CDR3 DNA reads TGTGCCAGCACCCTAGGCGGTGGGCGGGGAAGCTCCTACGAGCAGTACTTC. Translation: CASTLGGGRGSSYEQYF.